These 18 T cell receptor beta chains came from one sample sequenced in a study of T cell changes during pregnancy in multiple sclerosis. The assay was immunoSEQ multiplex PCR, and TCRdb's table has in-frame clones only and misses some. The top ten clones hold roughly 0.8% of a sample with about 68,000 clones, about 90% of them seen once. The sample in question was peripheral blood, obtained in the second trimester of pregnancy. These receptors were obtained from a female donor with multiple sclerosis, enrolled in a pregnancy study.

The rearrangement joins TRBV7-2 to TRBJ1-6, with D maybe TRBD1 (5 bases). The V gene's germline CDR1 is SGHTA and CDR2 FQGNSA. This CDR3 region has 15 residues. The CDR3 protein is CATRQSVAYNSPLHF. For the CDR3, the DNA is TGTGCTACCCGACAGAGTGTGGCCTATAATTCACCCCTCCACTTT. The full variable domain, its missing parts supplied by reference TRBV7-2 and TRBJ1-6, is GAGVSQSPSNKVTEKGKDVELRCDPISGHTALYWYRQSLGQGLEFLIYFQGNSAPDKSGLPSDRFSAERTGGSVSTLTIQRTQQEDSAVYLCATRQSVAYNSPLHFGNGTRLTVT.

CDR3 protein: CASSPDGLRTDTQYF. CDR3 coding DNA: TGTGCCAGCAGCCCAGATGGGCTTCGCACAGATACGCAGTATTTT. V and J are TRBV7-3 and TRBJ2-3; D is unclear. Trimming pared 5 bases from V and 1 base from J, leaving 13 bases between. The CDR3 spans 15 residues. The V gene's germline CDR1 is SGHTA and CDR2 FQGTGA.

This chain links TRBV18 with TRBJ1-1; possibly TRBD1 for D (6 bases). V lost 6 bases to trimming and J lost 1 base, with 9 bases between them. CDR3 length: 13 residues. Germline V lookup: CDR1 KGHSH, CDR2 LQKENI. The CDR3 DNA reads TGTGCCAGCTCGTCGGACAGGAACACTGAAGCTTTCTTT. This translates into CASSSDRNTEAFF.

This sequence joins TRBV19 and TRBJ1-1, with D unresolved. Germline CDR1 reads LNHDA; CDR2 reads SQIVND (reference sequence). V was trimmed by 7 bases and J by 0 bases, leaving 12 bases between them. The CDR3 consists of 14 residues. The CDR3 DNA reads as TGTGCCAGTACTAAGGACTGGCTGAACACTGAAGCTTTCTTT. It translates to CASTKDWLNTEAFF.

This sequence joins TRBV7-2 and TRBJ1-1; possibly TRBD1 for D (5 bases). Germline CDR1 is SGHTA and CDR2 is FQGNSA. There are 15 residues in the CDR3. Between the trimmed V and J ends, which lost 4 bases and 0 bases, there was a span of 12 bases. CDR3 loop: CASSSHGGVNTEAFF. CDR3 in DNA: TGTGCCAGCAGCTCGCATGGGGGGGTGAACACTGAAGCTTTCTTT.

This rearrangement joins TRBV21-1 to TRBJ2-1; the table's TRBD2 call for D was not verified on the DNA. TRBV21-1 is a pseudogene. The length of the CDR3 is 19 residues. CDR3 sequence (DNA): TGTGCCAGCAGCAAAGTATATAACTTTGAGGCTAGTTGGTACAATGAGCAGTTCTTC. It yields the protein CASSKVYNFEASWYNEQFF.

The V gene is TRBV5-8, the J gene TRBJ2-2; maybe TRBD1 (5 bases). Germline V CDR1 and CDR2: SGHTS, YDEGEE. Trimming stripped 2 bases from V and 4 bases from J, with 12 bases between. This CDR3 contains 15 residues. Written as DNA, the CDR3 is TGTGCCAGCAGCTTAAGGGGTCTCGGCACCGGGGAGCTGTTTTTT. It translates to CASSLRGLGTGELFF.

The chain has TRBV11-3 and TRBJ2-3; perhaps TRBD1 as D (5 bases). Germline lookup yields CDR1 SGHNT and CDR2 YENEEA. Trimming took 4 bases from V and 1 from J, leaving 9 bases between them. CDR3 size: 14 residues. CDR3 amino acids: CASSSGRGTDTQYF. CDR3 DNA sequence: TGTGCCAGCAGCTCCGGCAGGGGCACAGATACGCAGTATTTT.

The gene calls are TRBV6-5 and TRBJ1-1; D unclear. This CDR3 has 13 amino acids. The germline CDR1 and CDR2 sequences are MNHEY and SVGAGI. V lost 7 bases to trimming and J lost 5 bases, with 14 bases between them. CDR3 in DNA: TGTGCCAGCACCAACTACGATGGGACTGAAGCTTTCTTT. Its translation is CASTNYDGTEAFF.

This chain connects TRBV2 to TRBJ1-2, with 7 bases lining up with TRBD1. This CDR3 is 14 amino acids long. Germline V gene sequence: CDR1 SNHLY, CDR2 FYNNEI. V lost 8 bases, J lost 2 bases, and 8 bases stayed unmatched. The CDR3 is CASGRQGTNYGYTF. The CDR3 DNA is TGTGCCAGCGGACGACAGGGCACCAACTATGGCTACACCTTC.

CDR3 region: CASSLDIPGTRTGLLDTQYF. The CDR3 DNA reads TGTGCCAGCAGCTTAGATATTCCAGGAACGAGGACAGGGTTGTTAGATACGCAGTATTTT. V gene TRBV11-2 combines with J gene TRBJ2-3, with 8 nucleotides matching TRBD1. V trimming: 0 bases; J trimming: 5 bases; junction bases outside the gene matches: 19. The CDR3 contains 20 residues. Looked up from germline, CDR1 is SGHAT and CDR2 is FQNNGV.

The rearrangement joins TRBV7-2 to TRBJ2-5, with D hard to call. CDR1 is SGHTA and CDR2 is FQGNSA in the germline V gene. V dropped 1 base and J dropped 4 bases, with 4 bases sitting between them. The CDR3 is 12 residues long. CDR3 DNA sequence: TGTGCCAGCAGCTTAGTCAGAGAGACCCAGTACTTC. Its protein product is CASSLVRETQYF.

The rearrangement uses TRBV4-3 and TRBJ1-1; D is unresolved. Germline CDR1 LGHNA, CDR2 YSLEER. CDR3 length equals 13 residues. V lost 1 base, J lost 1 base, and 4 bases lay in between. The CDR3 is CASSQGGNTEAFF. As DNA, the CDR3 is TGCGCCAGCAGCCAAGGCGGGAACACTGAAGCTTTCTTT.

The chain links TRBV6-5 to TRBJ1-1; possibly TRBD1 for D (6 bases). CDR1 is MNHEY, CDR2 SVGAGI, per germline. Trimming pared 6 bases from V and 1 base from J, leaving 12 bases between. The CDR3 contains 14 residues. CDR3 DNA: TGTGCCAGCAGGCAAGGGACATCGAACACTGAAGCTTTCTTT. It translates to CASRQGTSNTEAFF.

V and J are TRBV7-2 and TRBJ1-2; D gene ambiguous. The CDR3 has 15 amino acids. Germline CDR1 SGHTA, CDR2 FQGNSA. Trimming cost V 0 bases and J 4 bases, with 12 bases left between them. This CDR3 is CASSLAHNIAYGYTF. In DNA form, the CDR3 reads TGTGCCAGCAGCTTAGCTCACAACATCGCCTATGGCTACACCTTC.

This clone was seen only a few times. The chain joins TRBV2 to TRBJ1-1; 11 bases align to TRBD1. Germline values: CDR1 SNHLY, CDR2 FYNNEI. There are 14 residues in the CDR3. V was pared by 7 bases and J by 3 bases, with 4 bases of the junction left unmatched. The CDR3, as DNA: TGTGCCAGCATCATGGACAGGGGGCACACTGAAGCTTTCTTT. Translation gives CASIMDRGHTEAFF.

This chain uses TRBV2 with TRBJ1-1, with D tentatively TRBD1 (5 bases). Germline V lookup: CDR1 SNHLY, CDR2 FYNNEI. The CDR3 is 14 amino acids. The ends were cut back, 4 bases at V and 1 base at J, with 10 bases in the middle. The CDR3 bases are TGTGCCAGCAGTGTTGGGGGGACGAACACTGAAGCTTTCTTT. It encodes CASSVGGTNTEAFF.

The rearrangement links TRBV9 to TRBJ1-2; 8 bases agree with TRBD1. The trim removed 4 bases at V and 4 bases at J, leaving 6 bases unmatched. Germline values: CDR1 SGDLS, CDR2 YYNGEE. The CDR3 is 14 amino acids. CDR3 residues: CASSPGGDGYGYTF. CDR3 sequence (DNA): TGTGCCAGCAGCCCAGGGGGCGACGGCTATGGCTACACCTTC.